The sequence of this T cell receptor beta chain was determined in a study of T cells in narcolepsy. Study details: Enrolled donors included narcolepsy type 1 or type 2 patients and healthy controls.

This CDR3 has 16 residues. The V end lost 5 bases, the J end lost 3 bases, and 18 bases lay between the germline ends. Germline V gene lookup returns CDR1 SGHAT and CDR2 FQNNGV. Notes on the study in general: Autoreactive clone sequences were missing from some blood memory CD4+ repertoires. Autoreactive HCRT-specific and TRIB2-specific clonotypes were marked in same-patient CSF-versus-blood CD4+ comparisons.

Data came from immunoSEQ multiplex PCR; TCRdb stores just in-frame clones and leaves some out. The sample has 23,000 or so clones, roughly four fifths seen once. About this clone itself: Antigen specificity is unknown.

This chain uses TRBV11-2 with TRBJ2-3; no clear D. Sequenced input: CD45RA- memory CD4+ T cells from PBMCs. This TCR derives from a human donor with narcolepsy. The CDR3 protein is CASSHRELPPTDTQYF. The CDR3 DNA sequence: TGTGCCAGCAGCCACCGTGAGCTTCCTCCAACAGATACGCAGTATTTT.